One TCR beta chain is described in this entry. Its cognate antigen has yet to be identified. There are no base qualities to consult, and no much larger clone falls within one base. This entry comes from a study of Ad26.COV2.S vaccination and SARS-CoV-2 variants (dated by TCRdb to about 2021). Notes on the research overall: Vaccine-arm donors came from COV1001, a multicentre, randomized, double-blind, placebo-controlled phase I-IIa trial of Ad26.COV2.S in healthy adults. Trial participants were randomized into five groups of five, in which low-dose or high-dose Ad26.COV2.S was given once or twice, or placebo was given on both occasions. Ad26.COV2.S was administered intramuscularly at 5 x 10^10 or 1 x 10^11 viral particles, either as a single shot or as two shots given 56 days apart. A total of roughly 30 samples were included in the TCR-sequenced set, comprising roughly 20 Ad26.COV2.S vaccine recipients, 5 placebo recipients and 8 SARS-CoV-2 convalescent individuals. Investigators did not know the trial group allocation while performing experiments and assessing outcomes. Sequencing of the TCRbeta repertoire served to evaluate the specificity and breadth of SARS-CoV-2-reactive T cell receptors following Ad26.COV2.S vaccination. Overall results and qualifications from the work: Vaccine and placebo recipients had similar non-spike TCR breadth, a finding consistent with the vaccine containing only spike. Compared with placebo recipients, Ad26.COV2.S recipients showed higher spike-specific TCR breadth (P = 0.0014). It was noted by the authors that total T cell responses may have been underestimated by the TCR breadth and depth analyses. The study was not powered for comparison of responses between vaccine doses or regimens. After vaccination, substantial breadth of spike-specific CD8+ and CD4+ T cell responses was reported.

Measured from the cysteine to the phenylalanine, the CDR3 is 16 residues long. Just CDR3 DNA is preserved here, 48 bases in frame from base 1. CDR1 and CDR2 (SEHNR, FQNEAQ) derive from the germline V gene (reference sequence). V ends up 5 bases short and J 5 bases short, with an unmatched junction base count of 8. TCRbeta CDR3 regions were sequenced with the immunoSEQ Assay. After extraction, genomic DNA underwent amplification by bias-controlled multiplex PCR, followed by high-throughput sequencing. Regarding the original processing steps: To quantify the absolute abundance of every unique TCRbeta CDR3 region, sequences were collapsed and filtered. T cell fraction was estimated by normalizing TCRbeta template counts to usable DNA, with usable DNA measured through amplification of reference genes found in all nucleated cells. Repertoire TCRs were annotated as SARS-CoV-2-specific by exact matching of V gene, CDR3 amino acid sequence and J gene to a known reactive TCR set. The reference SARS-CoV-2 TCR set was derived from MIRA and filtered for enrichment in COVID-19-positive ImmuneCODE repertoires, a step that removed public or cross-reactive TCRs. Based on the MIRA antigens, annotated TCRs were further analysed at the level of specific ORF or position within ORF. Breadth was defined as the number of annotated unique rearrangements divided by the total number of unique productive rearrangements, and depth was defined as the summed frequency of the annotated unique rearrangements. Two-sided Wilcoxon rank-sum tests were applied when comparing TCR breadth between groups. Sourced from immuneACCESS, this table was stored by TCRdb with only in-frame sequences that have V and J called. A share of the clones is absent; for the studies checked, an unresolved V gene accounts for under half, and the remainder has no known explanation. Clone size and the V and J calls come from that table; the DNA yielded D and trimming. The sample profile shows approximately 460,000 clones; about nine tenths of them were found once. The ten largest clones represent about 1.5% of the sample.

Interpreted using the paper, the treatment or condition label stands for: 19 received Ad26.COV2.S at low or high dose, single or two shots; several received placebo; per-sample allocation not given. Repertoires of vaccine and placebo recipients were sequenced from samples collected on day 63 after the first injection. Between 29 July and 7 August 2020, Cohort 1b enrolled some 25 adults aged 18-55 years at one site in Boston, USA. As a vaccine, Ad26.COV2.S was a replication-incompetent adenovirus type 26 vector that expressed a prefusion-stabilized SARS-CoV-2 spike protein derived from the original Wuhan strain.

The sequences come from peripheral blood, collected in a trial of Ad26.COV2.S vaccine versus placebo. This clonotype originated in a person aged 18-60 years who received the Ad26.COV2.S COVID-19 vaccine or a placebo. The rearrangement joined TRBV7-9 to TRBJ2-3; TRBD2 fits 12 bases in the junction. The DNA sequence reads TGTGCCAGCAGCAGACGACTAGCGGGAGTGGAAGATACGCAGTATTTT. The translation is CASSRRLAGVEDTQYF. Joined to the reference TRBV7-9 and TRBJ2-3 proteins, this CDR3 gives the full variable domain: DTGVSQNPRHKITKRGQNVTFRCDPISEHNRLYWYRQTLGQGPEFLTYFQNEAQLEKSRLLSDRFSAERPKGSFSTLEIQRTEQGDSAMYLCASSRRLAGVEDTQYFGPGTRLTVL.